A selection of T cell receptor beta chains follows, all from one sample in a study of beta chain features in type 1 diabetes. The protocol was immunoSEQ multiplex PCR, while the TCRdb copy is restricted to in-frame clones and leaves out a portion. This sample has around 100,000 clones, with 25% to 30% found just once. Sequencing was performed on central memory CD4+ T cells from blood. The receptors come from a woman aged 18-29 years with type 1 diabetes. CDR3s include the opening cysteine and the closing phenylalanine or tryptophan.

V gene	CDR3 length	CDR3 protein
TRBV9	15	CASSAGLRDTGELFF
TRBV5-4	16	CASSLRGGTGNTEAFF
TRBV9	16	CASSVGLRGTNTEAFF
TRBV29-1	13	CSVALDRAGEQFF
TRBV11-2	15	CASSSKSDGRAEAFF
TRBV14	15	CASSSYGASGNTIYF
TRBV7-9	13	CASSLAGTGELFF
TRBV27	14	CASCGQGVMDEQFF
TRBV5-4	15	CASSLPGTVQETQYF
TRBV7-2	18	CASSLGFLAGGLGETQYF
TRBV21-1	16	CASSKVGETGWDGYTF
TRBV20-1	11	CSASYSYEQYF
TRBV5-6	14	CASSLDTGTGELFF
TRBV11-3	15	CASSWTAESNYGYTF
TRBV6-1	15	CAITGGGNTRYGYTF
TRBV19	15	CASRPRTGQPYEQYF
TRBV30	17	CAWRRGQGARGANVLTF
TRBV18	16	CASSPLGTANTGELFF
TRBV14	12	CASSQTNNIQYF
TRBV30	12	CAFGTSTDTQYF
TRBV28	15	CASSSYDRAGYGYTF
TRBV11-2	13	CASSAGMNTEAFF
TRBV5-1	13	CASSPGMDQPQHF
TRBV29-1	15	CSVAGDTTTNEKLFF
TRBV28	14	CASSPYRVSNEQFF
TRBV7-7	14	CASSPRASPGELFF
TRBV28	17	CASGNLPGQGSYNEQFF
TRBV11-2	16	CASSPRGRESTDTQYF
TRBV12-1	10	CASSLEWQYF
TRBV28	15	CASRSRGARGDTQYF
TRBV7-2	14	CASSLGDTAQPQHF
TRBV7-8	13	CASSYQGPTEAFF
TRBV5-4	15	CASSLQNRGDYGYTF
TRBV18	13	CASSRTGQGTIYF
TRBV11-2	14	CASSRTDSNQPQHF
TRBV6-5	13	CASSYTGQDTQYF
TRBV18	14	CASSPTTSSNEQFF
TRBV5-4	14	CASSLSRSTDTQYF